Listed below are T cell receptor beta chains from one sample, sequenced in a study of human T cells and chemical hapten exposure. TCRdb re-called the RACE reads through MiXCR, storing one row per CDR3 protein. The sample includes roughly 120,000 distinct CDR3 sequences, more than 7.5% of them seen just once. Sequencing input: whole blood. All receptors come from a male donor in good health. Some clones in this sample may be carry-over from other donors' samples. The CDR3 runs from the conserved cysteine through the conserved F or W. Fields, in order: CDR3 DNA, CDR3 protein, J gene, D gene, V gene, clone size. A D gene is named only where the DNA matches it firmly. The listing skips clone size in some rows; elsewhere it reads once, few, many or a size class.

TGCGCCAGCAGCTTTGAGACGAGCCGGGACAGGTTTAACTATGGCTACACCTTC CASSFETSRDRFNYGYTF TRBJ1-2 TRBD1 TRBV5-1 .
TGTGCCAGCAGCTTATGGGCCAACCGGAACACTGAAGCTTTCTTT CASSLWANRNTEAFF TRBJ1-1 . TRBV7-2 few
TGTGCCAGCAGCCGGGACAGGGCGTCGGGTTCACCCCTCCACTTT CASSRDRASGSPLHF TRBJ1-6 TRBD1 TRBV7-8 once
TGTGCCAGCAGCTGGAGGTCGGAGTCGGATACGCAGTATTTT CASSWRSESDTQYF TRBJ2-3 . TRBV7-8 .
TGTGCCAGCAGTCGTACCCCCCTTAGCGAGCAGTACTTC CASSRTPLSEQYF TRBJ2-7 . TRBV27 .
TGTGCCAGCAGCGACTACACGAGCACAGATACGCAGTATTTT CASSDYTSTDTQYF TRBJ2-3 . TRBV14 .
TGTGCCAGCAGTGGCGAGCGCCATGAGCAGTTCTTC CASSGERHEQFF TRBJ2-1 . TRBV2 .
TGTGCCAGCTCACCCGGACAGGTGTCCTACGAGCAGTACTTC CASSPGQVSYEQYF TRBJ2-7 TRBD1 TRBV18 many
TGCAGTGCTAGGAGTGGTGTGGACCAGCCCCAGCATTTT CSARSGVDQPQHF TRBJ1-5 . TRBV20-1 .
TGTGCCAGCAGCCGGGAGCGTCCAAGCTCCTACAATGAGCAGTTCTTC CASSRERPSSYNEQFF TRBJ2-1 . TRBV3-1 .
TGTGCCAGCAGTTATGGCGGAACATCACAGGGGAGCACCGGGGAGCTGTTTTTT CASSYGGTSQGSTGELFF TRBJ2-2 TRBD1 TRBV6-2/TRBV6-3 few
TGTGCTAGTGCTCTTGGGGGACAGGGTAACAATGAGCAGTTCTTC CASALGGQGNNEQFF TRBJ2-1 TRBD1 TRBV12-5 .
TGTGCCAGCAGTGAATTGGGGGAGCAGTACTTC CASSELGEQYF TRBJ2-7 . TRBV2 few
TGTGCCAGCAGCCAAGTTGGGACCCCCGGGACGAACACTGAAGCTTTCTTT CASSQVGTPGTNTEAFF TRBJ1-1 . TRBV4-2 many
TGTGCCAGCAGCCCCCTAAGCAAAAACATTCAGTACTTC CASSPLSKNIQYF TRBJ2-4 . TRBV7-9 few
TGTGCCAGCAGCTCCCACCAGCTGGGACTAGCGGGAGGGGAGAACACCGGGGAGCTGTTTTTT CASSSHQLGLAGGENTGELFF TRBJ2-2 TRBD2 TRBV11-2 few
TGTGCCAGCAGCAAAAACAGGGGCCTCAATCAGCCCCAGCATTTT CASSKNRGLNQPQHF TRBJ1-5 . TRBV21-1 .
TGTGCCAGCAGCTCCGGGACAGTTTACACCGGGGAGCTGTTTTTT CASSSGTVYTGELFF TRBJ2-2 TRBD1 TRBV6-5 few
TGTGCCAGCTCACCACCGTGGGAATTCACAGATACGCAGTATTTT CASSPPWEFTDTQYF TRBJ2-3 . TRBV18 .
TGTGCCAGCAGCTTGGTCCGACGACAGCTCCAGCTCGGAGGCTACACCTTC CASSLVRRQLQLGGYTF TRBJ1-2 . TRBV5-6 few
TGTGCCACCAGTTCTGGCAAGAACACTGAAGCTTTCTTT CATSSGKNTEAFF TRBJ1-1 . TRBV15 .
TGTGCCAGCAGCGTAGGAACTAGCGGGAGTGGAGATACGCAGTATTTT CASSVGTSGSGDTQYF TRBJ2-3 TRBD2 TRBV9 .
TGTGCCAGCAGCCCGCAGACAGGAGTTTCCCAAGAGACCCAGTACTTC CASSPQTGVSQETQYF TRBJ2-5 . TRBV7-9 .
TGTGCCAGCAGCCAAATACAGGGTACAAACACCATATATTTT CASSQIQGTNTIYF TRBJ1-3 . TRBV11-2 .
TGCAGCGTTGTAGGTGGATCCTACGAGCAGTACTTC CSVVGGSYEQYF TRBJ2-7 . TRBV29-1 many
TGCAGTGCTAGTGGGGCAGGCTCCTACGAGCAGTACTTC CSASGAGSYEQYF TRBJ2-7 . TRBV20-1 .
TGTGCCAGTAGTAACTGGGAAGGTGGCAATCAGCCCCAGCATTTT CASSNWEGGNQPQHF TRBJ1-5 . TRBV19 few
TGTGCCAGTAGTACCGGGACGACGTCCTACGAGCAGTACTTC CASSTGTTSYEQYF TRBJ2-7 . TRBV19 .
TGCAGTGCTAGAGATCTCAGGGAAGAAAGCTCACCCCTCCACTTT CSARDLREESSPLHF TRBJ1-6 . TRBV20-1 many
TGTGCCAGCAGTTACAAACGGACCTCGAGAGCTGAAGCTTTCTTT CASSYKRTSRAEAFF TRBJ1-1 . TRBV6-5 .
TGTGCCAGCAGTGCACTCGGGGCGGCAGATACGCAGTATTTT CASSALGAADTQYF TRBJ2-3 . TRBV27 few
TGTGCCAGCAGCCGGGGGGATGGCTACACCTTC CASSRGDGYTF TRBJ1-2 . TRBV3-1 .
TGTGCCAGCAGCACGACAGATTCCTACGAGCAGTACTTC CASSTTDSYEQYF TRBJ2-7 . TRBV3-1 few
TGTGCCAGCAGTTGGGGTCAGGGAATAGAGGACACTGAAGCTTTCTTT CASSWGQGIEDTEAFF TRBJ1-1 . TRBV12-3/TRBV12-4 .
TGTGCCAGCAGTTACCGGACATTCAATGAGCAGTTCTTC CASSYRTFNEQFF TRBJ2-1 . TRBV6-2/TRBV6-3 .
TGCAGTGCACTGGTCGTACCCTCTGAGGCCAACGTCCTGACTTTC CSALVVPSEANVLTF TRBJ2-6 . TRBV20-1 once
TGCGCCAGCAGCTTGGTACACAGCGGATTCTTAAGTATCACTGAAGCTTTCTTT CASSLVHSGFLSITEAFF TRBJ1-1 . TRBV5-1 few
TGTGCCAGCAGTGAAGCTGGGGTTGCCCAAGAGACCCAGTACTTC CASSEAGVAQETQYF TRBJ2-5 . TRBV2 few
TGTGCCAGCAGCGTAGAAGGGGACATCTACAATGAGCAGTTCTTC CASSVEGDIYNEQFF TRBJ2-1 . TRBV9 few
TGTGCCAGCAGTTCCGGAGAGGGTTTCGGGGCTTTCTTT CASSSGEGFGAFF TRBJ1-1 . TRBV2 few
TGTGCCACCTCCGAAGCGGGGTCAGCGGGGGGGATTCCCTACAATGAGCAGTTCTTC CATSEAGSAGGIPYNEQFF TRBJ2-1 TRBD2 TRBV6-2/TRBV6-3 few
TGTGCCAGCTCACCGGGACAGGGCGGCACCGGGGAGCTGTTTTTT CASSPGQGGTGELFF TRBJ2-2 TRBD1 TRBV18 .
TGTGCCAGCAGCTTATGGGGAGGGACGGCCTCCTTCTATGGCTACACCTTC CASSLWGGTASFYGYTF TRBJ1-2 . TRBV13 few
TGTGCCAGCAGGACCCAGGTCTCCCCGAATTCACCCCTCCACTTT CASRTQVSPNSPLHF TRBJ1-6 . TRBV5-6 few
TGTGCCAGCAGTGCTGACGGGCTGAGGACAGATACGCAGTATTTT CASSADGLRTDTQYF TRBJ2-3 . TRBV6-5 few
TGCAGTGCTAGATCCGGGACCGATGGAGGCGTCTACGAGCAGTACTTC CSARSGTDGGVYEQYF TRBJ2-7 . TRBV20-1 few
TGCGCCAGCAGTTATGGACTAGCGGGAGGGTCCTACGAGCAGTACTTC CASSYGLAGGSYEQYF TRBJ2-7 TRBD2 TRBV5-1 few
TGTGCCAGCAGTCGGACCCAAGACGGAGAAAAACTGTTTTTT CASSRTQDGEKLFF TRBJ1-4 . TRBV6-5 many
TGTGCCTGGAGTGGCTCAGGGGATGAGCAGTTCTTC CAWSGSGDEQFF TRBJ2-1 . TRBV30 few
TGTGCCAGCAGCTCGACTAGCGGGGCCCAAGAGACCCAGTACTTC CASSSTSGAQETQYF TRBJ2-5 TRBD2 TRBV7-9 .
TGTGCCAGCAGCCCGCCTCCGGGACAGGAGAACACCGGGGAGCTGTTTTTT CASSPPPGQENTGELFF TRBJ2-2 TRBD1 TRBV7-9 .
TGTGCCAGCAGGCCTAGCGGAGAATCCAACAATGAGCAGTTCTTC CASRPSGESNNEQFF TRBJ2-1 TRBD2 TRBV27 .
TGTGCCAGCAGCTCCGACAGGGCTAATTCACCCCTCCACTTT CASSSDRANSPLHF TRBJ1-6 TRBD1 TRBV5-6 .
TGCGCCAGCAGCTTCACTAGCGGGGGGGCCCCCGGGGAGCTGTTTTTT CASSFTSGGAPGELFF TRBJ2-2 TRBD2 TRBV5-1 .
TGTGCCATCAGTGAGTCGACTGGGGGGCTCAACACTGAAGCTTTCTTT CAISESTGGLNTEAFF TRBJ1-1 . TRBV10-3 few
TGTGCCAGCTCACCACCGGGGGGGTTTTCCAAAAACATTCAGTACTTC CASSPPGGFSKNIQYF TRBJ2-4 TRBD2 TRBV18 .
TGTGCCAGCAGCCAAGGACCCCTGTCCTCCATAGAGACCCAGTACTTC CASSQGPLSSIETQYF TRBJ2-5 . TRBV3-1 .